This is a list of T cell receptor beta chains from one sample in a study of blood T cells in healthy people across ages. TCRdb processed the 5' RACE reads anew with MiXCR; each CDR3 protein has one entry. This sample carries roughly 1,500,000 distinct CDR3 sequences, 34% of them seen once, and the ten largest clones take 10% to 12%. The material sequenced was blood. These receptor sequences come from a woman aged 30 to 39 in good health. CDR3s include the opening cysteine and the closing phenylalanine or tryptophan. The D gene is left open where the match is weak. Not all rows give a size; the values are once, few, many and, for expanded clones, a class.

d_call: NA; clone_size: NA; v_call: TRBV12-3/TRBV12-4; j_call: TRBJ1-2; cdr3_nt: TGTGCCAGCAGTTTCGTGGGAACAGGCGCCTATGGCTACACCTTC; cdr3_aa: CASSFVGTGAYGYTF
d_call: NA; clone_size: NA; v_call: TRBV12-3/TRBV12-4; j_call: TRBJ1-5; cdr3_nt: TGTGCCAGCAGTTTGCGGAGAGGCAATCAGCCCCAGCATTTT; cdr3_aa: CASSLRRGNQPQHF
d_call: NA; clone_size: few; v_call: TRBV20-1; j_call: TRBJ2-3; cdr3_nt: TGCAGTGCTGCCGCCAGGGGGGTCTACACAGATACGCAGTATTTT; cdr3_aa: CSAAARGVYTDTQYF
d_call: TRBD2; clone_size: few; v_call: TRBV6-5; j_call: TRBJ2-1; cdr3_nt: TGTGCCAGCAGTTATCCTCGACATAGCGGGAGAATCAACAATGAGCAGTTCTTC; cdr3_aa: CASSYPRHSGRINNEQFF
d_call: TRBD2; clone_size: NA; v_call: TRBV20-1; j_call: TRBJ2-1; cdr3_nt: TGCAGTGCTAGGTGGTTAGCGGGAGTTAATGAGCAGTTCTTC; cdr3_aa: CSARWLAGVNEQFF
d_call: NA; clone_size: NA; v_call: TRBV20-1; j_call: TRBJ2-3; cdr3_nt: TGCAGTGCTAGACTGGGGACCGCTCGCACAGATACGCAGTATTTT; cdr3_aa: CSARLGTARTDTQYF
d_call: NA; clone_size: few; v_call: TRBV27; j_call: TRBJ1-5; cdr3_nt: TGTGCCAGCAGTGGGCTTAGCAATCAGCCCCAGCATTTT; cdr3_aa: CASSGLSNQPQHF
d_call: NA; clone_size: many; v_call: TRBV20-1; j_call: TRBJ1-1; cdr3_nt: TGCAGTGCTAGAGCCAGTAAATCGAACACTGAAGCTTTCTTT; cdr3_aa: CSARASKSNTEAFF
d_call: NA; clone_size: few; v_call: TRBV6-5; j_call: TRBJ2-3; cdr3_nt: TGTGCCAGCAGTTTCCTAGCGTTCTCTAGCACAGATACGCAGTATTTT; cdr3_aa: CASSFLAFSSTDTQYF
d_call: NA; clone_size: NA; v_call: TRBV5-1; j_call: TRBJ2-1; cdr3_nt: TGCGCCAGCAGCCTTGAACATAGAAGGGGGTCCAATGAGCAGTTCTTC; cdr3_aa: CASSLEHRRGSNEQFF
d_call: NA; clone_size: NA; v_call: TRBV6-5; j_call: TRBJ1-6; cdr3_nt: TGTGCCAGCACCTTTACGGGCTGGGATTCACCCCTCCACTTT; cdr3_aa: CASTFTGWDSPLHF
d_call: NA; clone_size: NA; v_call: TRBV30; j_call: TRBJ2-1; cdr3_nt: TGTGCCTGGAGTCCGGGGTACAATGAGCAGTTCTTC; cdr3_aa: CAWSPGYNEQFF
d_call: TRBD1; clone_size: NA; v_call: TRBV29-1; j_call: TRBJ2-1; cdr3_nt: TGCAGCGTTGTCTCCTTGTACCGGGACAGCCAACCTGGGGTTAATGAGCAGTTCTTC; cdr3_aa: CSVVSLYRDSQPGVNEQFF
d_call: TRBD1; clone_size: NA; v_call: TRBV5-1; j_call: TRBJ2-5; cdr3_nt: TGCGCCAGCAGCTTGAATACAGGGGCTGGGGAGACCCAGTACTTC; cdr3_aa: CASSLNTGAGETQYF
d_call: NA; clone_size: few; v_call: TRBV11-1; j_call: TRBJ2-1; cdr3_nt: TGTGCCAGCAGCTTATCTCAGGTCTCCTACAATGAGCAGTTCTTC; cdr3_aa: CASSLSQVSYNEQFF
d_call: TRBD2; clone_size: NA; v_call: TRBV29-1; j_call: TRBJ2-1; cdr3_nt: TGCAGGGGCGGGAGGGCACGCCATGAGCAGTTCTTC; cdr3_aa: CRGGRARHEQFF
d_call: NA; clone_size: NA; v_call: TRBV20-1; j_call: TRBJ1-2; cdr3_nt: TGCAGTGCTTCTACAGCTGGCTACACCTTC; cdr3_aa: CSASTAGYTF
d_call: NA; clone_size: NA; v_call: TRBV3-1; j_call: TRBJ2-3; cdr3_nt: TGTGCCAGCAGCCAAGAAGTGTCGGGTTTTCGGGATACGCAGTATTTT; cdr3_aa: CASSQEVSGFRDTQYF
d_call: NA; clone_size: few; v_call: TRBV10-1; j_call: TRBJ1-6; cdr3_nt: TGTGCCAGCAGTGTTCCGGGGGAAAATTCACCCCTCCACTTT; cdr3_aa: CASSVPGENSPLHF
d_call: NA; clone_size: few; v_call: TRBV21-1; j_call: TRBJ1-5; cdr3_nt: TGTGCCAGCCCTAGGTGGCAGCTGGTAGATCAGCCCCAGCATTTT; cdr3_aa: CASPRWQLVDQPQHF
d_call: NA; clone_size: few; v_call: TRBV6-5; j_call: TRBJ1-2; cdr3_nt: TGTGCCAGCAGCCCCTTAGCCAGGGTTAACTATGGCTACACCTTC; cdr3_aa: CASSPLARVNYGYTF
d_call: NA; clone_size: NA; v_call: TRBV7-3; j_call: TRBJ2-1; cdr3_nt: TGTGCCAGCAGCTCCTTAGGGGGGAGGGCCAGAAATGAGCAGTTCTTC; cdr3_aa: CASSSLGGRARNEQFF
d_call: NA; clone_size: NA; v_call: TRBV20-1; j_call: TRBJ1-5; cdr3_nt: TGCAGTGCTAGCTCGGGGTCTGGACAGCCCCAGCATTTT; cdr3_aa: CSASSGSGQPQHF
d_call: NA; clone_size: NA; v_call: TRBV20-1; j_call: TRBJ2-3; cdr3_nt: TGCAGTGCTAGAGATCGTGGAGCGGCAGATACGCAGTATTTT; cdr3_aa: CSARDRGAADTQYF
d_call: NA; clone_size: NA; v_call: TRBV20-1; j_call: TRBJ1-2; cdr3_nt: TGCAGTGCTAGAGATCTGGGGGGGAATTACTATGGCTACACCTTC; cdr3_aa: CSARDLGGNYYGYTF
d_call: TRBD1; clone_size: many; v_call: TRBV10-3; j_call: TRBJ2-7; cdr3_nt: TGTGCCATCAGTGAGTCGACCGGACAGGGGTCTTACGAGCAGTACTTC; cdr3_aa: CAISESTGQGSYEQYF
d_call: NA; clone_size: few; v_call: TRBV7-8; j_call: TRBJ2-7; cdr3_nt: TGTGCCAGCAGTCCACCTGGCGTAGGCGGCTCCTACGAGCAGTACTTC; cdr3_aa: CASSPPGVGGSYEQYF
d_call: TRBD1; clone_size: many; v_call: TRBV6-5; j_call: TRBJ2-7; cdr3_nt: TGTGCCACCAAGGGACAGGCTATCTCCTACGAGCAGTACTTC; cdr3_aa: CATKGQAISYEQYF
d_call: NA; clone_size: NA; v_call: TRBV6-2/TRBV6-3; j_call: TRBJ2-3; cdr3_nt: TGTGCCAGCTCCCTTCGGTGGGGGGGCGTAGATACGCAGTATTTT; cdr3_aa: CASSLRWGGVDTQYF
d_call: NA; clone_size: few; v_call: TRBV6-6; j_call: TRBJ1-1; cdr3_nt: TGTGCCAGCAGTTTCGACGGAACACTGATAGCTTTCTTT; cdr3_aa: CASSFDGTLIAFF
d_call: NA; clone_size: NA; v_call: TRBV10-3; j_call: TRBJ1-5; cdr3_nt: TGTGCCATTGCCGCCGCGGGGATTGAAAATCAGCCCCAGCATTTT; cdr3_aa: CAIAAAGIENQPQHF
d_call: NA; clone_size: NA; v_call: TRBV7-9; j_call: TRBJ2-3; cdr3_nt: TGTGCCAGCAGCTTATCCCCCAGCGGGCCTACAGATACGCAGTATTTT; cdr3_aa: CASSLSPSGPTDTQYF
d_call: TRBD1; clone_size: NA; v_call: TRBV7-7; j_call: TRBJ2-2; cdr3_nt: TGTGCCAGCAGCCACTCACGGACAGGGGGCACCGGGGAGCTGTTTTTT; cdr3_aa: CASSHSRTGGTGELFF
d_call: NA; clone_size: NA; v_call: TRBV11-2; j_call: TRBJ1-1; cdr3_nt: TGTGCCAGCAGCCCGAGCATTACGGCTTTCTTT; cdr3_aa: CASSPSITAFF
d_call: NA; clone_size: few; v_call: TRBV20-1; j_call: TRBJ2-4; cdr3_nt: TGCAGTGCTAGGGTTTCAGCCAAAAACATTCAGTACTTC; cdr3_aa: CSARVSAKNIQYF
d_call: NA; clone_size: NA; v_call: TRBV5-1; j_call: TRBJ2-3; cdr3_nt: TGCGCCAGCAGCTTATTGGTGGGAGATACAGATACGCAGTATTTT; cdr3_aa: CASSLLVGDTDTQYF
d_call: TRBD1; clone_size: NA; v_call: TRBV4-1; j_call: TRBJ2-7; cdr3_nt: TGCGCCAGCAGCCAAGGGCAGGGGGTAGGGTCCTACGAGCAGTACTTC; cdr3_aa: CASSQGQGVGSYEQYF
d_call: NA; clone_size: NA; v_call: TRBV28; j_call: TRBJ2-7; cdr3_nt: TGTGCCAGCAGTTCTGGAGGGGGAGGCCCATTTGACTACGAGCAGTACTTC; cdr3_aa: CASSSGGGGPFDYEQYF
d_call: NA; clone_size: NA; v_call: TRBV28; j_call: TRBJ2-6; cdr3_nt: TGTGCCAGCAGAACCTCCCTGGAATCCGGGGCCAACGCCCTGACTTTC; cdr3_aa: CASRTSLESGANALTF
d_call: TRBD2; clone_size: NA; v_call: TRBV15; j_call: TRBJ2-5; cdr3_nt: TGTGCCACCAGCTCCCCGACTAGCGGGATGTCTGAGCAGTACTTC; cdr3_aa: CATSSPTSGMSEQYF
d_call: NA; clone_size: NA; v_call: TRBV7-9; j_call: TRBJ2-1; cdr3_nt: TGCGCCAGCGGCGGTAGAGACCGGGCCAGATCCTACAATGAGCAGTTCTTC; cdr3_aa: CASGGRDRARSYNEQFF
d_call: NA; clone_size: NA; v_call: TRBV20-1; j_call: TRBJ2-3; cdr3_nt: TGCAGTGCTCCCTCCGGGACCTCCGCGAAAACAGATACGCAGTATTTT; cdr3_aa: CSAPSGTSAKTDTQYF